The clone carrying this TCR beta chain was seen more than once but under ten times. This sample stems from a study of T-cell memory formation after mild COVID-19. On the study more broadly: Largely, TCR clusters stayed within a single donor.

The V and J ends lost 0 bases and 14 bases respectively, with 24 bases between them. CDR1 is LGHNA and CDR2 is YSLEER in the germline V gene. This CDR3 is built from 16 residues. TCRdb reprocessed the 5' RACE reads via MiXCR and lists one record per CDR3 protein. The table has some 320,000 distinct CDR3 sequences, approximately 16% seen once. The specimen sequenced was PBMCs or a T cell subset sorted from them (not recorded which). The TCR sequence derives from a man aged 18 to 29 who had mild COVID-19 (a few samples of this study predate the infection). Cell type and time point are not known. V and J are TRBV4-3 and TRBJ2-3; D gene ambiguous. CDR3 in DNA: TGCGCCAGCAGCCAAGATCATCATCCCGTCCAGCCCCGAAGGTATTTT. Amino acids: CASSQDHHPVQPRRYF.